Below are 23 T cell receptor beta chains sequenced from a single sample in a study of blood T cell repertoires in COVID-19 (dated by TCRdb to between 2020 and 2021). Library creation used the immunoSEQ multiplex PCR assay. This immuneACCESS table, as held by TCRdb, lists in-frame sequences with V and J called but not all clones. Of the missing ones, under half trace to an unresolved V gene in checked studies; the others have no known cause. This sample has tens of thousands of clones in its table, and about 80% of those were observed once. Roughly 4.8% of the sample rests with the top ten. Specimen: peripheral blood. The receptor source for this set is a woman in her 70s with acute or convalescent COVID-19.

This clone was picked up one time. The V call is TRBV19, the J call TRBJ2-5; possibly TRBD1 for D (6 bases). The CDR3 runs 13 residues. Germline loops: CDR1 LNHDA, CDR2 SQIVND (reference sequence). The germline V and J ends were trimmed by 1 base and 6 bases, with 9 bases remaining between them. The CDR3 DNA follows: TGTGCCAGTAGTATAGCCAGGGGTAAGACCCAGTACTTC. This codes for CASSIARGKTQYF.

This clone has only a few counts. This sequence joins TRBV9 and TRBJ2-5; TRBD1 agrees at 10 bases. With 4 bases clipped from V and 2 bases from J, the junction kept 5 bases outside the gene matches. The CDR3 has 15 residues. Germline V gene lookup returns CDR1 SGDLS and CDR2 YYNGEE. CDR3 sequence: CASSHGTGDQETQYF. DNA of the CDR3: TGTGCCAGCAGCCATGGGACAGGGGATCAAGAGACCCAGTACTTC.

The rearrangement joins TRBV3-1 (or the pseudogene TRBV3-2) to TRBJ2-7; 13 bases align to TRBD2. Germline loops: CDR1 LGHDT, CDR2 YNNKEL (reference sequence). The CDR3 is 14 residues long. J was trimmed by 7 bases and V by 3 bases; bases with no gene match: 3. The CDR3: CASSQMTSGGEQYF. CDR3 nucleotides: TGTGCCAGCAGCCAGATGACTAGCGGGGGGGAGCAGTACTTC.

The chain links TRBV2 to TRBJ2-1; 12 positions match TRBD2. V was pared by 0 bases and J by 14 bases, with 8 bases of the junction left unmatched. Germline V lookup: CDR1 SNHLY, CDR2 FYNNEI. This CDR3 is 15 amino acids long. The CDR3 loop reads CASSEATLAGGPEFF. The CDR3 DNA reads as TGTGCCAGCAGTGAAGCTACTCTAGCGGGGGGGCCCGAGTTCTTC.

This chain joins TRBV5-1 and TRBJ2-1; 9 nucleotides match TRBD2. Germline V gives CDR1 SGHRS, CDR2 YFSETQ. The J segment lost 6 bases and the V segment lost 0 bases, leaving 4 bases of the junction unmatched. This CDR3 has 15 residues. CDR3 sequence: CASSLGGGASNEQFF. The DNA of the CDR3 is TGCGCCAGCAGCTTGGGCGGGGGGGCCTCCAATGAGCAGTTCTTC.

The chain has TRBV7-9 and TRBJ1-2; 7 bases match TRBD1. There are 15 residues in the CDR3. V shed 5 bases, J shed 3 bases, and the junction held 9 bases outside the gene matches. In germline, CDR1 is SEHNR, CDR2 FQNEAQ (reference sequence). Here the CDR3 reads CASSPPEDRDYGYTF. CDR3 sequence (DNA): TGTGCCAGCAGCCCGCCCGAAGACAGGGACTATGGCTACACCTTC.

This chain joins TRBV6-5 and TRBJ2-3; tentative D call: TRBD2 (5 bases). This CDR3 is 14 amino acids long. Germline V gene lookup returns CDR1 MNHEY and CDR2 SVGAGI. Between the trimmed V and J ends, which lost 8 bases and 6 bases, there was a span of 18 bases. CDR3 sequence reads: CASRVDTLGDTQYF. CDR3 DNA: TGTGCCAGCCGGGTTGACACACTAGGGGATACGCAGTATTTT.

The chain is built from TRBV21-1 and TRBJ1-2. TRBV21-1 is shown as a pseudogene. The CDR3 runs 14 residues. In nucleotides, the CDR3 is TGTGCCAGCAGCAAGGTTGAGGGTGACTATGGCTACACCTTC. Encoded protein: CASSKVEGDYGYTF.

The chain carries TRBV2 and TRBJ2-2, with D possibly TRBD2 on 6 matching bases. The CDR3 totals 14 residues. CDR1 and CDR2 from the germline V gene are SNHLY and FYNNEI. V shed 8 bases and J shed 5 bases, with 15 bases lying between them. The CDR3, as DNA: TGTGCCAGCGGAGAGCGGGCAGGGACCGGGGAGCTGTTTTTT. Protein: CASGERAGTGELFF.

The rearrangement joins TRBV7-8 to TRBJ2-1, with D hard to call. Between the trimmed V and J ends, which lost 3 bases and 7 bases, there was a span of 4 bases. The CDR3 extends over 11 amino acids. Germline values: CDR1 SGHVS, CDR2 FQNEAQ. CDR3: CASSFRNEQFF. In DNA, the CDR3 is TGTGCCAGCAGCTTCAGGAATGAGCAGTTCTTC.

V is TRBV9 and J is TRBJ2-5; D is undetermined. The V end was cut by 0 bases, the J end by 3 bases, with 6 bases between. The CDR3 is 13 amino acids. Germline V gene data show CDR1 as SGDLS and CDR2 as YYNGEE. The DNA of the CDR3 is TGTGCCAGCAGCGTAGGTCCTAAAGAGACCCAGTACTTC. Translated, it gives CASSVGPKETQYF.

The V gene is TRBV6-6, the J gene TRBJ1-2; D might be TRBD1 (6 bases). The CDR3 is 13 amino acids. V shed 6 bases and J shed 4 bases, with 12 bases lying between them. Germline CDR1 and CDR2: MNHNY and SVGAGI (reference sequence). CDR3 sequence (DNA): TGTGCCAGCAGACCACAGGGTATCTATGGCTACACCTTC. Its translation is CASRPQGIYGYTF.

The genes are TRBV5-6 and TRBJ2-3; the D gene is possibly TRBD2 (6 bases). V gave up 3 bases and J gave up 4 bases, with 9 bases separating them. The CDR3 has 13 residues. Per the germline V gene, CDR1 is SGHDT and CDR2 is YYEEEE. The CDR3 is CASSSGLSDTQYF. The CDR3 region has the DNA TGTGCCAGCAGCTCGGGACTTTCAGATACGCAGTATTTT.

The V gene is TRBV3-1 (or the pseudogene TRBV3-2), the J gene TRBJ2-3; TRBD2 agrees at 8 bases. From germline, CDR1 is LGHDT and CDR2 YNNKEL (reference sequence). This CDR3 contains 15 residues. The V gene end was trimmed by 4 bases and the J gene end by 0 bases; junction bases not matched to a gene: 3. CDR3 nucleotides: TGTGCCAGCAGCCCTCTAGCGGGTAGCACAGATACGCAGTATTTT. Protein sequence: CASSPLAGSTDTQYF.

This clone is a singleton in its sample. This chain connects TRBV5-4 to TRBJ2-5, with 9 bases matching TRBD1. V shed 0 bases and J 2 bases; nucleotides not matched to a gene: 2. Germline V gives CDR1 SGHNT, CDR2 YYREEE (reference sequence). The CDR3 is 15 amino acids. As DNA, the CDR3 is TGTGCCAGCAGCTTGGAACAGGGGGCACAAGAGACCCAGTACTTC. Translation gives CASSLEQGAQETQYF. The variable domain in full, with the rest retrieved from reference TRBV5-4 and TRBJ2-5, is ETGVTQSPTHLIKTRGQQVTLRCSSQSGHNTVSWYQQALGQGPQFIFQYYREEENGRGNFPPRFSGLQFPNYSSELNVNALELDDSALYLCASSLEQGAQETQYFGPGTRLLVL.

This clone was counted a few times. The CDR3 DNA follows: TGTGCTAGTGGTTTGGGAGTAGCGGGCTCTAGCACAGATACGCAGTATTTT. This encodes CASGLGVAGSSTDTQYF. The chain recombines TRBV12-5 with TRBJ2-3, with 7 bases that match TRBD2. Germline assignment: CDR1 LGHNT and CDR2 FRNRAP. The CDR3 runs to 17 residues. The V gene end was trimmed by 1 base and the J gene end by 0 bases; junction bases not matched to a gene: 7.

The genes are TRBV7-9 and TRBJ2-3, with 7 bases matching TRBD2. J gave up 6 bases and V 1 base, and 13 bases lay outside the gene matches. Germline V lookup: CDR1 SEHNR, CDR2 FQNEAQ (reference sequence). This CDR3 region has 17 residues. CDR3 loop: CASSLVFSSAGEDTQYF. DNA of the CDR3: TGTGCCAGCAGCTTAGTGTTTTCGTCCGCGGGGGAGGATACGCAGTATTTT.

The rearrangement links TRBV24-1 to TRBJ1-1, with no clear D. Germline CDR1 is KGHDR and CDR2 is SFDVKD. There are 13 residues in the CDR3. V was trimmed by 3 bases and J by 0 bases, leaving 4 bases between them. DNA of the CDR3: TGTGCCACCAGTGATGCAGTGAACACTGAAGCTTTCTTT. Its translation is CATSDAVNTEAFF.

This clone was counted a few times. The chain joins TRBV15 to TRBJ2-1; 9 bases map to TRBD1. V trimming: 7 bases; J trimming: 8 bases; junction bases outside the gene matches: 12. The CDR3 is 15 residues long. The germline V gene encodes CDR1 LNHNV and CDR2 YYDKDF (reference sequence). The CDR3 coding sequence is TGTGCCACCAACACCGGGACAGGGTTTTTGGATGAGCAGTTCTTC. Its protein product is CATNTGTGFLDEQFF.

The chain joins TRBV11-2 to TRBJ2-1; TRBD2 matches 11 bases. With V trimmed by 0 bases and J by 5 bases, 0 bases remained unmatched. This CDR3 has 15 amino acids. CDR1 is SGHAT, CDR2 FQNNGV, per germline. The CDR3 loop is CASSLELAGDNEQFF. The CDR3 DNA sequence: TGTGCCAGCAGCTTAGAACTAGCGGGGGACAATGAGCAGTTCTTC.

V gene TRBV15 combines with J gene TRBJ2-7; 9 nucleotides align to TRBD1. This CDR3 contains 13 residues. Germline-derived CDR1 and CDR2 are LNHNV and YYDKDF (reference sequence). V shed 4 bases and J 5 bases; nucleotides not matched to a gene: 3. The DNA of the CDR3 is TGTGCCACCAGCAAAAGGACAGGGGACGAGCAGTACTTC. Translated: CATSKRTGDEQYF.

The chain employs TRBV11-2 and TRBJ2-7; possible D gene TRBD2, 5 bases. Germline CDR1 SGHAT, CDR2 FQNNGV. V shed 4 bases and J shed 3 bases, with 10 bases lying between them. The CDR3 covers 13 residues. The CDR3 DNA is TGTGCCAGCAGCTCGACGGGGTTCTACGAGCAGTACTTC. Its translation: CASSSTGFYEQYF.

In DNA, the CDR3 is TGTGCCAGCCGAGACAGGGTCTCTGGAAACACCATATATTTT. Translated, it gives CASRDRVSGNTIYF. The chain couples TRBV27 to TRBJ1-3; the match to TRBD1 covers 7 bases. Germline lookup yields CDR1 MNHEY and CDR2 SMNVEV (reference sequence). The trim removed 8 bases at V and 0 bases at J, leaving 4 bases unmatched. This CDR3 spans 14 amino acids.